This TCR beta chain was sequenced in a study of shared clonotypes between healthy human individuals. Study information: Each donor had three CD4 naive, three CD4 memory, two CD8 naive and one CD8 memory plate.

A word on this clone: Its specificity is unknown.

The authors loaded about 200 ng DNA, tens of thousands of T cell genomes, into sorted-subset replicate PCRs. This table comes from immunoSEQ multiplex PCR, and its TCRdb copy is limited to in-frame clones, with some not included. The sample lists 2 million to 3 million clones, approximately 93% seen once, with about 0.39% in the top ten. Germline V gives CDR1 LNHNV, CDR2 YYDKDF (reference sequence). CDR3 length: 15 residues. V lost 0 bases to trimming and J lost 3 bases, with 9 bases between them. Findings and limits, study-wide: Naive subsets tended to show greater estimated richness than memory subsets. The study found roughly 5% of naive CD4 clonotypes shared across a handful of donors.

Material: naive CD4+ T cells from PBMCs. Stated subset: CD45RA+ positively selected. The TCR comes from a man aged 18 to 29 in good health. Some clones in this sample may be carry-over from other donors' samples. J is TRBJ2-1 and V is TRBV15, with no clear D. This chain's CDR3 is CATSRDPGLYNEQFF. The CDR3 DNA is TGTGCCACCAGCAGAGACCCCGGGCTCTACAATGAGCAGTTCTTC.